Presented here are 2 T cell receptor beta chains from one specimen sequenced in a study of cytomegalovirus exposure and HLA in healthy donors. The PCR used 60 Vbeta and 13 Jbeta primers. Sequenced by immunoSEQ multiplex PCR; TCRdb stores in-frame clones only, minus some. Of 45,000 to 60,000 clones detected, approximately 70% appear once; the ten largest clones hold roughly 6.5%. The sequenced sample was PBMCs. Receptor source: a man aged 30 to 39 in good health and CMV-seronegative.

This clone occurred once. The chain recombines TRBV2 with TRBJ2-1; weak D call: TRBD2 (5 bases). This CDR3 has 16 amino acids. With 6 bases removed from V and 0 bases from J, the gap between germline ends came to 15 bases. Germline CDR1 is SNHLY and CDR2 is FYNNEI. The CDR3 bases are TGTGCCAGCAGACAAGACTATCCGAGCTCCTACAATGAGCAGTTCTTC. Translating it yields CASRQDYPSSYNEQFF.

For the CDR3, the DNA is TGCAGCGTCATGGGAGAGAACACCGGGGAGCTGTTTTTT. Its protein is CSVMGENTGELFF. This chain uses TRBV29-1 with TRBJ2-2, with D possibly being TRBD2 (5 bases). Germline V lookup: CDR1 SQVTM, CDR2 ANQGSEA. With 6 bases removed from V and 1 base from J, the gap between germline ends came to 9 bases. CDR3 length equals 13 residues.